Listed here is a single TCR beta chain. Its cognate antigen is unknown. The data derive from a study of a mutant IDH1 vaccine in newly diagnosed glioma. About the research overall: The sex distribution of treated patients was around 62% male and 37.5% female, with a mean age of around 40 years. Before enrollment, patients got radiotherapy alone, temozolomide alone, or mostly the combination.

Documented time point: week 35, safety follow-up. With topical imiquimod, each dose of the vaccine consisted of 300 ug of mutant IDH1 20-mer peptide. Patients in the study were vaccinated eight times, receiving shots in weeks 1, 3, 5, 7, 11, 15, 19 and 23. The CDR3 length is 13 residues. Per the germline V gene, CDR1 is SGHNT and CDR2 is YENEEA. V was trimmed by 2 bases and J by 4 bases, leaving 7 bases between them. Clones were read by immunoSEQ multiplex PCR, and TCRdb kept only the in-frame ones, dropping some. In the table there are more than 25,000 clones, around 80% of which are singletons. The receptor comes from a man aged 50-59 years with glioma. The sample consisted of PBMCs, taken from a glioma patient whose treatment included an IDH1 peptide vaccine. V usage is TRBV11-3 and J usage is TRBJ2-3; tentative D call: TRBD2 (6 bases). In nucleotides, the CDR3 is TGTGCCAGCAGCTTACCGGGGGCAGATACGCAGTATTTT. Translated: CASSLPGADTQYF.